This is a list of T cell receptor beta chains from one sample in a study of shared clonotypes between healthy human individuals. Clones were read by immunoSEQ multiplex PCR, and TCRdb kept only the in-frame ones, dropping some. This sample has some 900,000 clones, with 60% to 85% found just once. Sequenced: memory CD4+ T cells sorted from blood. Receptors were obtained from a man aged 18 to 35 in good health. Each CDR3 is given with its conserved first and last residue. Each record gives: V gene, clone size, J gene, D gene, CDR3 protein, CDR3 DNA. A D gene is named only where the DNA matches it firmly. Size is stated for part of the rows, as once, few or many counts, or as a class when the clone is expanded.

V gene: TRBV2
clone size: -
J gene: TRBJ1-5
D gene: TRBD1
CDR3 protein: CASSARDRVLPQHF
CDR3 DNA: TGTGCCAGCAGTGCCCGGGACAGAGTCTTGCCCCAGCATTTT

V gene: TRBV7-2
clone size: -
J gene: TRBJ2-5
D gene: -
CDR3 protein: CASSLLGRVQETQYF
CDR3 DNA: TGTGCCAGCAGCTTACTAGGGAGAGTTCAAGAGACCCAGTACTTC

V gene: TRBV10-3
clone size: once
J gene: TRBJ2-2
D gene: TRBD1
CDR3 protein: CAISKGQPTNTGELFF
CDR3 DNA: TGTGCCATCAGTAAGGGACAGCCTACGAACACCGGGGAGCTGTTTTTT

V gene: TRBV29-1
clone size: -
J gene: TRBJ2-7
D gene: TRBD1
CDR3 protein: CSVARTGGASNYEQYF
CDR3 DNA: TGCAGCGTTGCCAGGACAGGGGGCGCTTCCAACTACGAGCAGTACTTC

V gene: TRBV19
clone size: -
J gene: TRBJ1-2
D gene: TRBD1
CDR3 protein: CASSTHRGGNYGYTF
CDR3 DNA: TGTGCCAGTAGTACGCACAGGGGGGGTAACTATGGCTACACCTTC

V gene: TRBV7-2
clone size: -
J gene: TRBJ1-1
D gene: TRBD1
CDR3 protein: CASSSTGINTEAFF
CDR3 DNA: TGTGCCAGCAGCTCGACAGGGATTAACACTGAAGCTTTCTTT

V gene: TRBV25-1
clone size: few
J gene: TRBJ2-5
D gene: TRBD1
CDR3 protein: CASSDPRTGGGETQYF
CDR3 DNA: TGTGCCAGCAGTGACCCCAGGACAGGGGGCGGAGAGACCCAGTACTTC

V gene: TRBV5-1
clone size: -
J gene: TRBJ2-6
D gene: -
CDR3 protein: CASSSGSSGANVLTF
CDR3 DNA: TGCGCCAGCAGCTCCGGATCCTCTGGGGCCAACGTCCTGACTTTC

V gene: TRBV10-1
clone size: -
J gene: TRBJ2-6
D gene: TRBD1
CDR3 protein: CASSGGTGTPGANVLTF
CDR3 DNA: TGCGCCAGCAGTGGCGGGACAGGGACGCCAGGGGCCAACGTCCTGACTTTC

V gene: TRBV5-1
clone size: -
J gene: TRBJ2-2
D gene: -
CDR3 protein: CASSLWGAGELFF
CDR3 DNA: TGCGCCAGCAGCTTGTGGGGAGCCGGGGAGCTGTTTTTT

V gene: TRBV30
clone size: -
J gene: TRBJ1-6
D gene: -
CDR3 protein: CAWSRQFYNSPLHF
CDR3 DNA: TGTGCCTGGAGCCGACAGTTCTATAATTCACCCCTCCACTTT

V gene: TRBV29-1
clone size: once
J gene: TRBJ1-3
D gene: -
CDR3 protein: CSVSDVGKGENTIYF
CDR3 DNA: TGCAGCGTCTCTGACGTGGGGAAGGGTGAAAACACCATATATTTT

V gene: TRBV6-1
clone size: -
J gene: TRBJ2-7
D gene: -
CDR3 protein: CASRGQSSSYEQYF
CDR3 DNA: TGTGCCAGCAGAGGACAGTCAAGCTCCTACGAGCAGTACTTC

V gene: TRBV30
clone size: -
J gene: TRBJ2-5
D gene: TRBD2
CDR3 protein: CAWSPDPGTSGVDETQYF
CDR3 DNA: TGTGCCTGGAGTCCCGACCCGGGGACTAGCGGGGTAGATGAGACCCAGTACTTC

V gene: TRBV5-8
clone size: few
J gene: TRBJ2-7
D gene: -
CDR3 protein: CASSPYWARHEQYF
CDR3 DNA: TGTGCCAGCAGCCCCTATTGGGCCCGACATGAGCAGTACTTC

V gene: TRBV6-5
clone size: -
J gene: TRBJ1-3
D gene: -
CDR3 protein: CASSYEGSGNTIYF
CDR3 DNA: TGTGCCAGCAGTTACGAAGGGTCTGGAAACACCATATATTTT